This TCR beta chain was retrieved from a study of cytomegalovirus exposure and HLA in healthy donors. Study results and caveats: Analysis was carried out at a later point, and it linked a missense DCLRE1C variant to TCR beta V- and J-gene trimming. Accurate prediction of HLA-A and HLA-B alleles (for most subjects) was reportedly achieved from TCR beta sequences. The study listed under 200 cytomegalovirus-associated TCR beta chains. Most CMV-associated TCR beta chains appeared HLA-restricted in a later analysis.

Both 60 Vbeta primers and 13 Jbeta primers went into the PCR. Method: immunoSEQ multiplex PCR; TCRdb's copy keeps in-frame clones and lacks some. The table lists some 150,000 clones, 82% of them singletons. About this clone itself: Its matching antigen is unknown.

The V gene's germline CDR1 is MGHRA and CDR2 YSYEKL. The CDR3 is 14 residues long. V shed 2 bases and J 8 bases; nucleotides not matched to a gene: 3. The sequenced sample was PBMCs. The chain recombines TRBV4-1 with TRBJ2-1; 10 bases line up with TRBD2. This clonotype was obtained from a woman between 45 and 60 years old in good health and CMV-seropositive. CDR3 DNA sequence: TGCGCCAGCAGCCAAAACCTAGCGGGGGATGAGCAGTTCTTC. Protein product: CASSQNLAGDEQFF.